One TCR beta chain is described in this entry. Antigen: not known. Time point indicated: newly diagnosed GD, antithyroid drugs for less than 3 months. TCR sequences were obtained from RNA taken from PBMCs. These data originate in a study of regulatory T cells in long-lasting Graves disease. Study results and caveats: Segments TRBV28, TRBJ1-2 and TRBJ2-5 showed preferential usage in persistent disease. Fewer public clonotypes were shared by new patients (under 1,000) than by persistent patients (around 2,800).

The V end was cut by 0 bases, the J end by 6 bases, with 12 bases between. From germline, CDR1 is MNHEY and CDR2 SVGEGT. The CDR3 runs to 15 residues. Arm-PCR of CDR3 regions and iRepertoire HTBI primers were used to build TCR beta libraries. TCRdb itself ran the multiplex PCR reads through MiXCR, one entry per CDR3 protein. The data show 550,000 to 650,000 distinct CDR3 sequences, about 16% seen once. The sample was also reused in another study, on T cells in Graves' hyperthyroidism and ophthalmopathy. That work states: Patients aged 18 to 65 with hyperthyroidism were newly diagnosed, with duration under 2 months.

The chain is built from TRBV6-2 or TRBV6-3 and TRBJ2-4, with a possible D match to TRBD1 (6 bases). The material was peripheral blood mononuclear cells (PBMCs), obtained at new diagnosis, from a patient treated with antithyroid drugs. The clonotype originates from a man between 18 and 35 years old with Graves disease. The CDR3 nucleotides are TGTGCCAGCAGTTACTCCCCGGACAGACCAAACATTCAGTACTTC. Its protein product is CASSYSPDRPNIQYF.